This TCR beta chain was captured by sequencing in a study of regulatory dendritic cells for organ transplantation (dated 2017 in TCRdb). Study-wide context: TCRbeta repertoires were sequenced from sorted naive and memory CD4+ and CD8+ T cells before and after allostimulation with regulatory or mature dendritic cells.

Results the study describes overall, beyond this receptor: Naive CD4+ and CD8+ T cells showed highly diverse repertoires, whereas memory cells were less diverse and memory CD8+ cells were the most oligoclonal. In both subjects, allostimulation led to expansion of memory CD8+ clones, although regulatory dendritic cells appeared to cause more limited expansion than mature dendritic cells did. Of the resting subsets, memory CD8+ T cells had the largest number of alloreactive TCR clonotypes. Only a couple of subjects were sequenced, and considerable between-individual heterogeneity in the alloreactive memory CD8+ T cell pool was noted by the authors.

The TCRbeta CDR3 regions were amplified in a multiplexed two-step PCR with Vbeta-specific forward primers and Jbeta-specific reverse primers. Through the immunoSEQ service, TCRbeta libraries were sequenced on an Illumina instrument. The paper's data handling went like this. V, D and J genes were assigned using IMGT annotation, and counts were corrected for multiplex PCR bias using synthetic CDR3 analogues. In the immunoSEQ Analyzer, repertoire clonality was calculated as one minus normalized Shannon entropy. Clonal expansion was defined using Fisher's exact test with Benjamini-Hochberg false discovery rate control and a two-tailed threshold of P<0.01. Held by TCRdb, this immuneACCESS table contains in-frame sequences only and omits some clones. Under half of the omission traces to an unresolved V gene where checked; the cause of the rest is unknown. The DNA was the basis for D and trimming; V, J and clone size are from that table. The sample yields some 29,000 clones; approximately 78% were counted once. The ten largest account for 0.1% of the sample.

From the cysteine up to the phenylalanine, the CDR3 has a length of 16 residues. Kept here is only the CDR3 DNA, which spans 48 bases and is read in frame from base 1. The germline V gene gives CDR1 as SGHRS and CDR2 as YFSETQ. Clipping removes 0 bases from V and 2 bases from J, with 4 as the unmatched junction base count. FACS was used to sort CD4+ or CD8+ cells into naive T cells, defined as CD45RA+, and memory T cells, defined as CD45RO+. T cells for TCR sequencing came from two healthy control subjects. Unstimulated sorted T cell subsets served as baseline controls for the mixed lymphocyte reactions. Genomic DNA was extracted with the Qiagen DNeasy Blood & Tissue Kit. Note on this clone: Its antigen is not yet known. It has no much larger one-base neighbor in the sample; base qualities were not kept.

This TCR derives from a human donor in good health. This chain is built from TRBV5-1 and TRBJ2-2; TRBD1 agrees with 7 junctional bases. The sequenced material came from naive CD4+ T cells from blood. The sample's cell subset or site label, decoded: CD45RA+ naive T cells. The DNA is TGCGCCAGCAGCTTGGTGGGGACAGTAAACACCGGGGAGCTGTTTTTT. It encodes CASSLVGTVNTGELFF.